Sequencing of this T cell receptor beta chain was carried out in a study of CD8 T cells in Susac syndrome. About 0.5 to 1 ug RNA was reverse transcribed with random hexamers. One entry per CDR3 protein, called by TCRdb with MiXCR from the immunoSEQ multiplex PCR reads. The sample lists around 280,000 distinct CDR3 sequences, 70% to 90% occurring once. V dropped 4 bases and J dropped 7; count of bases not matched to a gene: 8. This CDR3 is 15 amino acids long. Germline CDR1 and CDR2: MNHEY and SMNVEV (reference sequence). Sequencing was performed on CD8+ T cells from PBMCs. The V and J genes are TRBV27 and TRBJ2-1, with TRBD2 matching 9 bases. The sequence was collected from a human donor with multiple sclerosis. The CDR3 region is CASSWIPSGTNEQFF. The CDR3, as DNA: TGTGCCAGCAGTTGGATCCCTAGCGGGACAAATGAGCAGTTCTTC.